This record looks at one T cell receptor beta chain sequence and its context. The data belong to a study of blood T cell repertoires in COVID-19. Study background: Nucleic acid was either cDNA or gDNA, and it came from T cells, B-cell-depleted T cells, or PBMCs.

The table came from immunoSEQ multiplex PCR; TCRdb's copy has only in-frame clones and leaves some out. The sample lists around 700,000 clones, just under 90% occurring once. The CDR3 totals 14 residues. Trimming took off 0 bases at V and 10 bases at J, with 15 bases between the two ends. The V gene's germline CDR1 is LGHDT and CDR2 YNNKEL (reference sequence). The receptor's source is a woman younger than 30 with acute or convalescent COVID-19. The chain uses TRBV3-1 (or the pseudogene TRBV3-2) and TRBJ1-1; D not certain. Sequencing used peripheral blood. The CDR3, as DNA: TGTGCCAGCAGCCAAGATCTACGTGCGGGGAGAGCTTTCTTT. It codes for CASSQDLRAGRAFF.